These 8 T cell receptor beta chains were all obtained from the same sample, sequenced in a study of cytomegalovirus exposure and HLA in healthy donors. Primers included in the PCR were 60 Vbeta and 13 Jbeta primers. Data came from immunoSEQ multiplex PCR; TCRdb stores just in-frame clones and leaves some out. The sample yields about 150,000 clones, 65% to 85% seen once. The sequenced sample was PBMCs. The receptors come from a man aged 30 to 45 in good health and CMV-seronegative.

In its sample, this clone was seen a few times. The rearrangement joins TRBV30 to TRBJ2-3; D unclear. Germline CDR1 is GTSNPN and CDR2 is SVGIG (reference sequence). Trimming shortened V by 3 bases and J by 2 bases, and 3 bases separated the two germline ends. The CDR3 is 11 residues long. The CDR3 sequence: CAWSFTDTQYF. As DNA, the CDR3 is TGTGCCTGGAGCTTCACAGATACGCAGTATTTT.

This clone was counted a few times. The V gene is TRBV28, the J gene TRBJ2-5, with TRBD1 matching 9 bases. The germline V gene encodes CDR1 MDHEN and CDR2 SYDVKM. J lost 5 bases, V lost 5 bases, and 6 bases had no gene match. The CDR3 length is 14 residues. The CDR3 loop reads CASSQTGGWETQYF. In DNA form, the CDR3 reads TGTGCCAGCAGTCAGACAGGGGGTTGGGAGACCCAGTACTTC.

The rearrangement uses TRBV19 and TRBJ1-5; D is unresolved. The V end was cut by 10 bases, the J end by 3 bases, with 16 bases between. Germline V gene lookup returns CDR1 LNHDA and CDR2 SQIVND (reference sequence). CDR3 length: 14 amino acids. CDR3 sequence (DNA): TGTGCCACCTCCATCGGAGGGTCCAATCAGCCCCAGCATTTT. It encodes CATSIGGSNQPQHF.

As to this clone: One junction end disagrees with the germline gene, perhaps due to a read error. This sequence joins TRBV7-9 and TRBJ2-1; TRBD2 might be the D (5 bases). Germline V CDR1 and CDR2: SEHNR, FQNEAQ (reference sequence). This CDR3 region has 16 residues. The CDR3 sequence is CASGFGGPISYNEQFF. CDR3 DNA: TGTGCCAGCGGCTTCGGCGGGCCAATATCCTACAATGAGCAGTTCTTC.

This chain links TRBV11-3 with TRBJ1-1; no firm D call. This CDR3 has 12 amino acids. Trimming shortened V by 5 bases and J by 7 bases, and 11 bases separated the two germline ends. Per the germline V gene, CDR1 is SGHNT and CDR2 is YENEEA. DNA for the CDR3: TGTGCCAGCAGCCCAGACGGGAGTGAAGCTTTCTTT. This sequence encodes CASSPDGSEAFF.

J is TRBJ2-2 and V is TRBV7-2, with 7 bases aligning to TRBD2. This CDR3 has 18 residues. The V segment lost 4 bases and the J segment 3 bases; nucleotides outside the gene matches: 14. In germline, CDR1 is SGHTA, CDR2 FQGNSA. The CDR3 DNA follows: TGTGCCAGCAGCTCACCTCACGGGTCTAGCGGATACACCGGGGAGCTGTTTTTT. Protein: CASSSPHGSSGYTGELFF.

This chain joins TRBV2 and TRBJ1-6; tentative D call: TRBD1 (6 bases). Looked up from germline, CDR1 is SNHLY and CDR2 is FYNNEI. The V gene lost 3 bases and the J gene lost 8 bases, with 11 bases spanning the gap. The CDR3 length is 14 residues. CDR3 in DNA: TGTGCCAGCAGTGAGGGGGCAGGCTATTCACCCCTCCACTTT. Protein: CASSEGAGYSPLHF.

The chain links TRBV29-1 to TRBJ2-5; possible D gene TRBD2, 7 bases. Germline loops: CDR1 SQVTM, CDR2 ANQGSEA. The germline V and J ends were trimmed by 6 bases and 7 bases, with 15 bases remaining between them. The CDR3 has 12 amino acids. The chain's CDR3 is CSVVTGRGTQYF. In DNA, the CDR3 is TGCAGCGTAGTTACAGGGAGGGGGACCCAGTACTTC.